This T cell receptor beta chain was sequenced during a study of CD8+ T cells in alopecia areata. Study summary: For treated patients, severity scores reflected the percentage of scalp area affected.

Treatment defined: oral pan-JAK inhibitor, 5-10 mg twice daily. The investigators collected lesional scalp punch biopsies and peripheral blood from alopecia areata patients. PBMCs, the starting material, were the source of sorted CD4+ and CD8+ T cells. Reverse transcribed after extraction, RNA yielded cDNA as the sequencing template. Profiling relied on immunoSEQ multiplex PCR, and the TCRdb table lists in-frame clones only, not all of them. The sample records about 250,000 clones, over 45% being singletons. This clone occurred a few times. This CDR3 spans 14 amino acids. Germline V lookup: CDR1 SQVTM, CDR2 ANQGSEA. Trimming cost V 0 bases and J 4 bases, with 11 bases left between them.

This TCR derives from a human donor with alopecia areata. Sequencing was performed on CD4+ T cells sorted from blood, taken around week 54, from a patient treated with tofacitinib. The V and J genes are TRBV29-1 and TRBJ2-3; D is perhaps TRBD1 (5 bases). CDR3 residues: CSVEDLLGADTQYF. CDR3 bases: TGCAGCGTTGAAGATCTCCTAGGGGCAGATACGCAGTATTTT.